This TCR beta chain was found in a study of blood T cell repertoires in COVID-19. The wider study: Some COVID-19 samples were acute and others convalescent; all came from the United States, Italy and Spain.

The assay was immunoSEQ multiplex PCR, and TCRdb's table has in-frame clones only and misses some. The sample lists approximately 210,000 clones, under 90% occurring once. Trimming took 4 bases from V and 10 from J; bases not matched to a gene: 11. Germline V CDR1 and CDR2: SGHAT, FQNNGV. The CDR3 sequence is 16 residues long. Sequenced material: peripheral blood. The TCR comes from a middle-aged woman with active or convalescent COVID-19. V is TRBV11-2 and J is TRBJ1-6; TRBD1 matches at 9 bases. The CDR3 loop reads CASSSSSGTGWSPLHF. CDR3 DNA sequence: TGTGCCAGCAGCTCCAGCTCTGGGACAGGGTGGTCACCCCTCCACTTT. Supplemented by reference TRBV11-2 and TRBJ1-6, the full variable domain reads EAGVAQSPRYKIIEKRQSVAFWCNPISGHATLYWYQQILGQGPKLLIQFQNNGVVDDSQLPKDRFSAERLKGVDSTLKIQPAKLEDSAVYLCASSSSSGTGWSPLHFGNGTRLTVT.